A selection of T cell receptor beta chains follows, all from one sample in a study of T cells in localized non-small cell lung cancer. Sequenced by immunoSEQ multiplex PCR; TCRdb stores in-frame clones only, minus some. The data show tens of thousands of clones, roughly 87% seen once. The material was peripheral blood, obtained before any cancer treatment. Source of these receptors: a male donor at least 60 years old with stage I squamous cell lung carcinoma. The CDR3 runs from the conserved cysteine through the conserved F or W. Each record gives: V gene, D gene, clone size, J gene, CDR3 DNA, CDR3 protein. A D gene is named only where the DNA matches it firmly. Only part of the rows carry a size: once, few, many, or a class if the clone is expanded.

TRBV7-9,NA,NA,TRBJ2-3,TGTGCCAGCAGCTATCCAGGGATTCCTAGCACAGATACGCAGTATTTT,CASSYPGIPSTDTQYF
TRBV21-1,NA,few,TRBJ2-1,TGTGCCAACAAAAAGTTGGTCGCTCCGTTCTTC,CANKKLVAPFF
TRBV7-9,NA,NA,TRBJ1-3,TGTGCCAGCAGCTTAACAGGGCTCTCTGGAAACACCATATATTTT,CASSLTGLSGNTIYF
TRBV21-1,NA,NA,TRBJ2-2,TGTGCCAGCAGCAAACGAGGCACTAACACCGGGGAGCTGTTTTTT,CASSKRGTNTGELFF
TRBV11-2,NA,NA,TRBJ1-2,TGTGCCAGCAGCTCTAGCTTTGCCAGGCGCACCTATGGCTACACCTTC,CASSSSFARRTYGYTF
TRBV5-6,NA,NA,TRBJ1-5,TGTGCCAGCAGAGGGGCTGGCAATCAGCCCCAGCATTTT,CASRGAGNQPQHF
TRBV19,NA,NA,TRBJ2-7,TGTGCCAGTAGTATGGGGGGCCCCTACGAGCAGTACTTC,CASSMGGPYEQYF
TRBV2,NA,NA,TRBJ2-7,TGTGCCAGCAGTGATATAGTTTCCTACGAGCAGTACTTC,CASSDIVSYEQYF
TRBV6-1,TRBD1,NA,TRBJ1-2,TGTGCCAGCAGTGAATCGACAGGGGAGGCCTATGGCTACACCTTC,CASSESTGEAYGYTF
TRBV7-2,NA,NA,TRBJ2-3,TGTGCCAGCAGCTTAATTTCTGGCGGAGATACGCAGTATTTT,CASSLISGGDTQYF
TRBV18,NA,NA,TRBJ2-1,TGTGCCAGCTCACCAGGGATTGAGCAGTTCTTC,CASSPGIEQFF
TRBV5-8,NA,NA,TRBJ2-2,TGTGCCAGCAGCCATATGGGGCAGGGAGCAACCGGGGAGCTGTTTTTT,CASSHMGQGATGELFF
TRBV11-2,TRBD1,NA,TRBJ1-5,TGTGCCAGCAGTTACGTCGGGACAGCAAATCAGCCCCAGCATTTT,CASSYVGTANQPQHF
TRBV6-5,TRBD1,NA,TRBJ2-3,TGTGCCAGCAGTTACCAAGGACAGGGCCTCACAGATACGCAGTATTTT,CASSYQGQGLTDTQYF
TRBV7-2,TRBD1,few,TRBJ1-2,TGTGCCAGCAGCTTAGATTCAGGTGACAGGGGCTATGGCTACACCTTC,CASSLDSGDRGYGYTF
TRBV11-3,TRBD2,once,TRBJ2-1,TGTGCCAGCAGCTTAAGCGGGATCTACAATGAGCAGTTCTTC,CASSLSGIYNEQFF
TRBV7-2,TRBD2,NA,TRBJ2-5,TGTGCCAGCAAACTGGGGACTAGCTATAGGGAGACCCAGTACTTC,CASKLGTSYRETQYF
TRBV7-2,NA,NA,TRBJ2-7,TGTGCCAGCAGCTTAGGGGTGGGGCAACCCTCCGAGCAGTACTTC,CASSLGVGQPSEQYF
TRBV29-1,NA,NA,TRBJ1-2,TGCAGCGTTGAGGTTGGACTTTCTGGCTACACCTTC,CSVEVGLSGYTF
TRBV5-1,NA,NA,TRBJ2-2,TGCGCCAGCAGCACGGACTTCACCGGGGAGCTGTTTTTT,CASSTDFTGELFF
TRBV6-5,TRBD2,NA,TRBJ2-3,TGTGCCAGCAGTGCACTAGCGATTAGCACAGATACGCAGTATTTT,CASSALAISTDTQYF
TRBV5-1,TRBD2,NA,TRBJ2-1,TGCGCCAGCAGCTTGAATAGCGGGGACTACAATGAGCAGTTCTTC,CASSLNSGDYNEQFF
TRBV20-1,NA,once,TRBJ1-1,TGCAGTGCTTCTCGGGACATCGGAGCTTTCTTT,CSASRDIGAFF
TRBV9,NA,once,TRBJ2-2,TGTGCCAGCAGCTTTGGTCCGGGGGACACCGGGGAGCTGTTTTTT,CASSFGPGDTGELFF
TRBV4-1,TRBD2,NA,TRBJ2-1,TGCGCCAGCAGCCAAGAGGGCGGGAGCTCCTACAATGAGCAGTTCTTC,CASSQEGGSSYNEQFF
TRBV7-8,NA,few,TRBJ2-7,TGTGCCAGCAGCAAAGCTTCTGAGGGACCCGCGGACGAGCAGTACTTC,CASSKASEGPADEQYF
TRBV7-2,NA,NA,TRBJ1-2,TGTGCCAGCAGCTCCCAAGGGGGGGCTCGTTTCGATGGCTACACCTTC,CASSSQGGARFDGYTF
TRBV11-2,TRBD2,NA,TRBJ2-2,TGTGCCAGCAGCTCGGGGGGTATGGGGACCGGGGAGCTGTTTTTT,CASSSGGMGTGELFF
TRBV4-1,NA,NA,TRBJ1-4,TGCGCCAGCAGCCAAAGCTTCGGAGGAGAAAAACTGTTTTTT,CASSQSFGGEKLFF
TRBV7-8,TRBD2,NA,TRBJ2-1,TGTGCCAGCAAACTAGCGGGAGACTACAATGAGCAGTTCTTC,CASKLAGDYNEQFF
TRBV6-6,NA,NA,TRBJ2-5,TGTGCCAGCAGTTACAAGGATTTTGGGGAGCAGTACTTC,CASSYKDFGEQYF
TRBV6-6,NA,NA,TRBJ1-1,TGTGCCAGCAGTTCCCTTCCGGTGGGGTATACTGAAGCTTTCTTT,CASSSLPVGYTEAFF
TRBV5-1,NA,NA,TRBJ2-3,TGCGCCAGCAGCTTACAAGGAGGAGATACGCAGTATTTT,CASSLQGGDTQYF
TRBV6-5,NA,NA,TRBJ1-6,TGTGCCAGCGAGAGAGATAATTCACCCCTCCACTTT,CASERDNSPLHF
TRBV7-9,NA,NA,TRBJ2-1,TGTGCCAGCAGCCCAGCGGGTTTCTTATACAATGAGCAGTTCTTC,CASSPAGFLYNEQFF
TRBV6-6,TRBD1,NA,TRBJ1-5,TGTGCCAGCAGTTACTCTGGACAGGGAGGTCAGCCCCAGCATTTT,CASSYSGQGGQPQHF
TRBV5-4,NA,NA,TRBJ1-5,TGTGCCAGCAGCCCCAAAGTAAAGGACACCCCCCGGATTCAGCCCCAGCATTTT,CASSPKVKDTPRIQPQHF
TRBV5-5,NA,NA,TRBJ1-2,TGTGCCAGCACCCATTCCGGCCAGCTCTATGGCTACACCTTC,CASTHSGQLYGYTF
TRBV9,NA,NA,TRBJ2-7,TGTGCCAGCAGCGCCGAGCTAAGTCTACCTAACGAGCAGTACTTC,CASSAELSLPNEQYF
TRBV6-5,NA,NA,TRBJ1-5,TGTGCCAGCAGTGACCGGGCCTCCGGGCAGCCCCAGCATTTT,CASSDRASGQPQHF
TRBV19,TRBD1,NA,TRBJ1-5,TGTGCCAGTAGCATGGCAGGACAGGTGCCTCAGGAGCCCCAGCATTTT,CASSMAGQVPQEPQHF
TRBV12-5,NA,NA,TRBJ1-1,TGTGCTAGTGGTTTGATTGGACGTAAGAACACTGAAGCTTTCTTT,CASGLIGRKNTEAFF
TRBV14,NA,NA,TRBJ2-6,TGTGCCAGCAGCCAAGACTGGGGGGGCCCCGTCTACGGAGGGGCCAACGTCCTGACTTTC,CASSQDWGGPVYGGANVLTF
TRBV7-2,TRBD1,NA,TRBJ2-7,TGTGCCAGCAGCTCCATCAAGAGGCAGGGGGCTTACGAGCAGTACTTC,CASSSIKRQGAYEQYF
TRBV2,NA,few,TRBJ2-7,TGTGCCAGCGCAAGAACCTTCAGGGCTTACGAGCAGTACTTC,CASARTFRAYEQYF
TRBV7-2,TRBD2,NA,TRBJ2-7,TGTGCCAGCAGCTTGCAACACCGACTAGCCCATACCTACGAGCAGTACTTC,CASSLQHRLAHTYEQYF
TRBV7-9,NA,NA,TRBJ2-2,TGTGCCAGCAGCTTAGCTTTGAACACCGGGGAGCTGTTTTTT,CASSLALNTGELFF
TRBV28,TRBD2,NA,TRBJ2-1,TGTGCCAGCCGCAAAGCGGGGCTCCACAATGAGCAGTTCTTC,CASRKAGLHNEQFF
TRBV5-6,NA,once,TRBJ1-4,TGTGCCAGCAGCTACGGTCGCCGTATTGAAAAACTGTTTTTT,CASSYGRRIEKLFF
TRBV7-2,NA,NA,TRBJ2-7,TGTGCCAGCAGCGGATGGGACGGAACCTACGAGCAGTACTTC,CASSGWDGTYEQYF
TRBV23-1,NA,few,TRBJ2-7,TGCGCCACCAGGCCCTACGAGCAGTACTTC,CATRPYEQYF
TRBV6-6,TRBD1,NA,TRBJ1-1,TGTGCCAGCAGTCCGGGACAGCTAACCCCGGAGGCTTTCTTT,CASSPGQLTPEAFF
TRBV27,NA,NA,TRBJ1-4,TGTGCCAGCAGTTTACGATCTGTTCGGACCGTCGGAGCTAATGAAAAACTGTTTTTT,CASSLRSVRTVGANEKLFF
TRBV4-2,TRBD2,NA,TRBJ2-7,TGTGCCAGCAGCCAAGGTCGGGTAGCGGGATTGAGCGACGAGCAGTACTTC,CASSQGRVAGLSDEQYF
TRBV5-4,TRBD1,NA,TRBJ2-5,TGTGCCAGCAGCTTGACAGGGGTGGAGACCCAGTACTTC,CASSLTGVETQYF
TRBV5-4,NA,NA,TRBJ1-2,TGTGCCAGCAGCAGGGGGGCATGGGAAGATGGCTACACCTTC,CASSRGAWEDGYTF
TRBV12-5,NA,once,TRBJ1-5,TGTGCTAGTGGTCCAGGTGGAGCTAGCAATCAGCCCCAGCATTTT,CASGPGGASNQPQHF
TRBV5-1,NA,few,TRBJ1-2,TGCGCCAGCAGCCGGGGTTCCTATGGCTACACCTTC,CASSRGSYGYTF
TRBV6-6,NA,NA,TRBJ2-5,TGTGCCAGCAGTTACTCTGAGGAGTTGGAGACCCAGTACTTC,CASSYSEELETQYF